The entry below describes one T cell receptor beta chain. Germline CDR1 reads SGHAT; CDR2 reads FQNNGV. The CDR3 length is 14 residues. Trimming left V 0 bases short and J 0 bases short, with 3 bases between. This record belongs to a study of cytomegalovirus exposure and HLA in healthy donors. Produced via immunoSEQ multiplex PCR; TCRdb's table is partial and in-frame only. Counted here are 100,000 to 120,000 clones, 70% to 85% occurring once; the ten biggest clones make up 3% to 3.5%. The chain carries TRBV11-2 and TRBJ1-5; D uncertain. This clonotype was sampled from a woman in her late teens or twenties in good health and CMV-seronegative. The material sequenced was PBMCs. CDR3 DNA sequence: TGTGCCAGCAGCTTAGATAGTAGCAATCAGCCCCAGCATTTT. Residues: CASSLDSSNQPQHF.